These 2 T cell receptor beta chains originate from one sample sequenced in a study of PD-1 blockade in classical Hodgkin lymphoma. Time point described: cycle 4 day 1 (C4D1), after around six weeks of nivolumab. With no exception, relapse followed autologous stem cell transplantation in all patients, and brentuximab vedotin exposure varied. TCRdb's table, derived via immunoSEQ multiplex PCR, lists solely in-frame clones and lacks some. Of approximately 7,000 clones in the sample, roughly 80% were seen once. Sequenced here: peripheral blood mononuclear cells (PBMCs), sampled before the fourth cycle of nivolumab. These receptor sequences come from a human donor with classical Hodgkin lymphoma.

The gene calls are TRBV27 and TRBJ2-6; 11 nucleotides agree with TRBD1. Germline assignment: CDR1 MNHEY and CDR2 SMNVEV (reference sequence). CDR3 length: 18 residues. J lost 0 bases, V lost 3 bases, and 4 bases had no gene match. Here the CDR3 reads CASSLGTGGSSGANVLTF. The CDR3 DNA reads as TGTGCCAGCAGTTTGGGGACAGGGGGGAGCTCTGGGGCCAACGTCCTGACTTTC.

The gene calls are TRBV5-5 and TRBJ1-2, with D uncertain. The V and J ends lost 4 bases and 0 bases respectively, with 7 bases between them. The CDR3 runs to 13 residues. CDR1 is SGHKS, CDR2 YYEKEE, per germline (reference sequence). CDR3 residues: CASSRSPNYGYTF. The CDR3 nucleotides are TGTGCCAGCAGCCGTAGCCCTAACTATGGCTACACCTTC.